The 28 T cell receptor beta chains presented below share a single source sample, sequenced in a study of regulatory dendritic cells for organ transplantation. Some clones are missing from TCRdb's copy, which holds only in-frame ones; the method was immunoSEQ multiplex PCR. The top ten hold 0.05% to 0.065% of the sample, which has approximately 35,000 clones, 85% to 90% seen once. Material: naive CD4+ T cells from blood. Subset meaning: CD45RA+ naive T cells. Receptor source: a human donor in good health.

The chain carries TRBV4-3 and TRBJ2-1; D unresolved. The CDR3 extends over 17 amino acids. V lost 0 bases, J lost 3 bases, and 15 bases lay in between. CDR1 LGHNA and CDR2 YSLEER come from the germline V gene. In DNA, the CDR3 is TGCGCCAGCAGCCAAGATGCCGTGGGGTTCTTCTACAATGAGCAGTTCTTC. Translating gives CASSQDAVGFFYNEQFF.

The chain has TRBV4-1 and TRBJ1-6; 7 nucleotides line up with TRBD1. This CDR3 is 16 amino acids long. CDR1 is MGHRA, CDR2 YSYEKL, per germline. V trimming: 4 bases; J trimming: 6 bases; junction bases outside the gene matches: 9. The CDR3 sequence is CASSPRWDSTNSPLHF. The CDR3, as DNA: TGCGCCAGCAGCCCCCGATGGGACAGCACTAATTCACCCCTCCACTTT.

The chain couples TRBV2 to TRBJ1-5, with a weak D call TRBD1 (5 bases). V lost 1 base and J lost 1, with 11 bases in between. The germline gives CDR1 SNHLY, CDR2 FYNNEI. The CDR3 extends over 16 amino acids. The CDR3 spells CASSEEVRASNQPQHF. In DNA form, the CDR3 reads TGTGCCAGCAGTGAAGAAGTCAGGGCGAGCAATCAGCCCCAGCATTTT. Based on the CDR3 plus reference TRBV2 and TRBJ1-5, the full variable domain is EPEVTQTPSHQVTQMGQEVILRCVPISNHLYFYWYRQILGQKVEFLVSFYNNEISEKSEIFDDQFSVERPDGSNFTLKIRSTKLEDSAMYFCASSEEVRASNQPQHFGDGTRLSIL.

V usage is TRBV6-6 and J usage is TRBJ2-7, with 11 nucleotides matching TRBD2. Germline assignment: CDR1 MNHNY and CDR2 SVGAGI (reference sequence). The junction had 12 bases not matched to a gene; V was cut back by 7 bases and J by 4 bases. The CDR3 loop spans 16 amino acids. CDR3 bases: TGTGCCAGCACCGAAGGGCAACTAGCGGGAGATTACGAGCAGTACTTC. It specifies CASTEGQLAGDYEQYF.

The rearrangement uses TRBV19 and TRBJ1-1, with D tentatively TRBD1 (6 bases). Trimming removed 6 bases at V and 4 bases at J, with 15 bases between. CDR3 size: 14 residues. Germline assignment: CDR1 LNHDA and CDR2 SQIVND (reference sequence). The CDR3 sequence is CASSQDRIGTEAFF. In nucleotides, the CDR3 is TGTGCCAGTAGCCAAGACAGGATTGGCACTGAAGCTTTCTTT.

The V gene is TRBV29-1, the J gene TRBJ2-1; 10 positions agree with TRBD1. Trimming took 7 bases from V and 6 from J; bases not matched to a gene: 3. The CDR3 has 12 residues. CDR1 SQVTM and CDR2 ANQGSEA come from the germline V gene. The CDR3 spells CSGDRGPNEQFF. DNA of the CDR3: TGCAGCGGGGACAGGGGCCCCAATGAGCAGTTCTTC.

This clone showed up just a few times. CDR3: CASSNQDSYINQPQHF. The CDR3 DNA sequence: TGTGCCAGCTCTAATCAGGACAGTTATATCAATCAGCCCCAGCATTTT. The rearrangement links TRBV28 to TRBJ1-5, with a weak D call TRBD1 (6 bases). Germline loops: CDR1 MDHEN, CDR2 SYDVKM. The CDR3 covers 16 residues. V lost 8 bases and J lost 3, with 20 bases in between.

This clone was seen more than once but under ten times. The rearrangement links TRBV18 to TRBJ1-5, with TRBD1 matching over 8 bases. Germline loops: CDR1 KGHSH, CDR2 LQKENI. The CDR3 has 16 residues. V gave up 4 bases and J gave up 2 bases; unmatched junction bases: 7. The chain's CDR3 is CASSRVQGAGNQPQHF. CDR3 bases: TGTGCCAGCTCACGAGTTCAGGGGGCGGGCAATCAGCCCCAGCATTTT.

The CDR3 sequence: CASRTDRSSYNEQFF. CDR3 nucleotides: TGTGCCAGCAGGACGGACAGGAGCTCCTACAATGAGCAGTTCTTC. The genes are TRBV27 and TRBJ2-1; 7 bases align to TRBD1. This CDR3 has 15 amino acids. CDR1 MNHEY and CDR2 SMNVEV come from the germline V gene (reference sequence). V shed 6 bases, J shed 0 bases, and the junction held 5 bases outside the gene matches.

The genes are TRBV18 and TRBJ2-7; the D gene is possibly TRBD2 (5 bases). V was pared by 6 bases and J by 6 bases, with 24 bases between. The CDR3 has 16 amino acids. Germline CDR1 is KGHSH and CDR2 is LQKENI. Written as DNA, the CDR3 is TGTGCCAGCTCTCAAGAGTCGACACTCCTGGCGGGCGAGCAGTACTTC. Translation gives CASSQESTLLAGEQYF.

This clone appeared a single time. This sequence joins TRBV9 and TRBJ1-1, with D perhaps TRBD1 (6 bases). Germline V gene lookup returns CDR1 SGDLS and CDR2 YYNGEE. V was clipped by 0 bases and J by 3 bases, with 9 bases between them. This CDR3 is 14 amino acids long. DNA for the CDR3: TGTGCCAGCAGCGTAGGGACAGAGGACACTGAAGCTTTCTTT. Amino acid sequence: CASSVGTEDTEAFF.

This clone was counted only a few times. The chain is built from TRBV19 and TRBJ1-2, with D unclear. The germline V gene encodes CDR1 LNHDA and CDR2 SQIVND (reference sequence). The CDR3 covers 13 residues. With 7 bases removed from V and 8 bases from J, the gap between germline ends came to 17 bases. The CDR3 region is CASTSPERPGYTF. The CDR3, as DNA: TGTGCCAGTACCTCCCCCGAACGTCCGGGCTACACCTTC.

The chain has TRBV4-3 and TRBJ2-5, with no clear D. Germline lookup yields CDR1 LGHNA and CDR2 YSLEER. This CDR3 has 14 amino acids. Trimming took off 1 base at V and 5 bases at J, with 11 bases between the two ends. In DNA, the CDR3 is TGCGCCAGCAGCCAAGGAAGGGTCCAGGAGACCCAGTACTTC. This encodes CASSQGRVQETQYF.

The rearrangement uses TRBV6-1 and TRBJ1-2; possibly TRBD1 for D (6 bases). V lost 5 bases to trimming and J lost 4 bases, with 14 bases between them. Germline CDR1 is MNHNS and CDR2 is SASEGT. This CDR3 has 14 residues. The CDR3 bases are TGTGCCAGCAGTTTACTGGGCAGGGGCTATGGCTACACCTTC. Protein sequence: CASSLLGRGYGYTF.

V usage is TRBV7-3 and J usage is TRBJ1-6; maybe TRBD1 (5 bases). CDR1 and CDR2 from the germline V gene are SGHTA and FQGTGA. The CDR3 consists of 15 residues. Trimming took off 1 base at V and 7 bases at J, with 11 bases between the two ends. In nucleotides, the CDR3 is TGTGCCAGCAGCTTAATTGGGCAGGGAAATTCACCCCTCCACTTT. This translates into CASSLIGQGNSPLHF.

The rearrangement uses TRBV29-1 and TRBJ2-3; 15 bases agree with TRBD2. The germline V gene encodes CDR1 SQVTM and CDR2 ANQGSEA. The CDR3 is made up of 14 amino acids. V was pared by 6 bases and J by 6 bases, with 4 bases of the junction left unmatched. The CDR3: CSVGLAGGTDTQYF. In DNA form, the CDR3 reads TGCAGCGTGGGACTAGCGGGAGGTACGGATACGCAGTATTTT.

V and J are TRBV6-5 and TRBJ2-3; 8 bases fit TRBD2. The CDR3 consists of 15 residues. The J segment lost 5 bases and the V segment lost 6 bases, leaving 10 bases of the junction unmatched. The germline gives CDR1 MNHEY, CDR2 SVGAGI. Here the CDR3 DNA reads TGTGCCAGCAGGATAGCGGGGCCGGGGGAAGATACGCAGTATTTT. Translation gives CASRIAGPGEDTQYF.

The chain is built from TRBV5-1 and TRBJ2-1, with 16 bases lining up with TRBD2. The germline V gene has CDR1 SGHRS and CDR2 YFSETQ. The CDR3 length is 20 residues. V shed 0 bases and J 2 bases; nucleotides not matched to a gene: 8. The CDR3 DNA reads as TGCGCCAGCAGCTTGGCCGGGACTAGCGGGAGGGGGCAGCCCTACAATGAGCAGTTCTTC. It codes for CASSLAGTSGRGQPYNEQFF.

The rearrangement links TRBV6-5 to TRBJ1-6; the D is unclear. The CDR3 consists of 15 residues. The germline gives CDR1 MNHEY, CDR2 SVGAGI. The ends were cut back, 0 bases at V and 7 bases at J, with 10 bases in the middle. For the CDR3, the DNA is TGTGCCAGCAGTTACTCCAATGTGGGGAATTCACCCCTCCACTTT. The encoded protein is CASSYSNVGNSPLHF.

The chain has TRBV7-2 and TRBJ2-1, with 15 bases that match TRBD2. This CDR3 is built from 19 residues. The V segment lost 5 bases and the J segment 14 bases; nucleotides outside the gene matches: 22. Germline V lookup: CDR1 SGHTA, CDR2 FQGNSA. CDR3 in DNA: TGTGCCAGCAGCGCAGCCTCCCACCAGGGACTAGCGGGGGGCAGGGAGGAGTTCTTC. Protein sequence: CASSAASHQGLAGGREEFF. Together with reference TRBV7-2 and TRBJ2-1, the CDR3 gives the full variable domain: GAGVSQSPSNKVTEKGKDVELRCDPISGHTALYWYRQSLGQGLEFLIYFQGNSAPDKSGLPSDRFSAERTGGSVSTLTIQRTQQEDSAVYLCASSAASHQGLAGGREEFFGPGTRLTVL.

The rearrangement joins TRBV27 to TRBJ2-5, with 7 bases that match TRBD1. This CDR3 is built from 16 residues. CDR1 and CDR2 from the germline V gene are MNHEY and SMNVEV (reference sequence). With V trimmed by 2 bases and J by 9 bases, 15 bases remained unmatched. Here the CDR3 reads CASSLHHTGQPLPQYF. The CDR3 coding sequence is TGTGCCAGCAGTTTACACCACACGGGACAGCCTCTCCCCCAGTACTTC.

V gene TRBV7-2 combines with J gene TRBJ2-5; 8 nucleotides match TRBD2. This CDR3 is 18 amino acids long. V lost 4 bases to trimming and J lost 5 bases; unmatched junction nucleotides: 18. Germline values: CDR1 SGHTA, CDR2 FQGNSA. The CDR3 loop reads CASSSTLLAGLTGETQYF. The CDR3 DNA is TGTGCCAGCAGCTCAACGCTTTTAGCGGGGCTCACCGGGGAGACCCAGTACTTC.

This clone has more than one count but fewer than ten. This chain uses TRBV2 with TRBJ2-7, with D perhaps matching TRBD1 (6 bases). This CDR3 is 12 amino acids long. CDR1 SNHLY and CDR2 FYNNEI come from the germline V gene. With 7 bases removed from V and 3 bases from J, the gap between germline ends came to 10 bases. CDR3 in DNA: TGTGCCAGCACTCGGACAGACTACGAGCAGTACTTC. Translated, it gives CASTRTDYEQYF. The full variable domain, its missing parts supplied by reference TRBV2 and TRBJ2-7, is EPEVTQTPSHQVTQMGQEVILRCVPISNHLYFYWYRQILGQKVEFLVSFYNNEISEKSEIFDDQFSVERPDGSNFTLKIRSTKLEDSAMYFCASTRTDYEQYFGPGTRLTVT.

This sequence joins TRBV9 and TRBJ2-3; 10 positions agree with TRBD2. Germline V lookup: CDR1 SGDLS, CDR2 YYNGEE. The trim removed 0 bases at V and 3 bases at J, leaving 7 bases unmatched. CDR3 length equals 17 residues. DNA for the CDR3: TGTGCCAGCAGCGTAGCTGGGTTAGCGGGGGGTACAGATACGCAGTATTTT. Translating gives CASSVAGLAGGTDTQYF.

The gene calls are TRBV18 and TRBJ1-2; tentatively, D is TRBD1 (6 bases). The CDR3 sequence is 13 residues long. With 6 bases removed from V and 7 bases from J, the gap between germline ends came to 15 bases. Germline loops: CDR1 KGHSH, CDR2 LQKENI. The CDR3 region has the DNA TGTGCCAGCTCCCGATCGGGGACAAGTGGCTACACCTTC. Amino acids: CASSRSGTSGYTF.

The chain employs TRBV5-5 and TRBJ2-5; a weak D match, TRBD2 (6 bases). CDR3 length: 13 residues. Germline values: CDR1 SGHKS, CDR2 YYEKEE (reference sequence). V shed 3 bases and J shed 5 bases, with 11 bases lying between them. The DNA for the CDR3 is TGTGCCAGCAGCTGGGGACTCCGGGAGACCCAGTACTTC. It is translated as CASSWGLRETQYF.

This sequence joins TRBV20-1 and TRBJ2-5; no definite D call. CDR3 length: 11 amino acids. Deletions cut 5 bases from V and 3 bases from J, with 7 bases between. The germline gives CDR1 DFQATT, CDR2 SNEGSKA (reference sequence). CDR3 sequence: CSAVPEETQYF. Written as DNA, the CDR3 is TGCAGTGCTGTACCAGAAGAGACCCAGTACTTC.

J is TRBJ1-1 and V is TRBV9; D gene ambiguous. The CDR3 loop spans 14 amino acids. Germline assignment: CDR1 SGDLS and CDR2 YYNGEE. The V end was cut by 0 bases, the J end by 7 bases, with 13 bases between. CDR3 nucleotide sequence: TGTGCCAGCAGCGTAGATGGCAACCGGGGTGAAGCTTTCTTT. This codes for CASSVDGNRGEAFF.